The clone carrying this T cell receptor beta chain was seen just once. Assay: immunoSEQ multiplex PCR; the TCRdb copy retains only in-frame clones and omits some. The sample holds tens of thousands of clones; 75% to 90% are singletons and the top ten take under 15%. Trimming cost V 7 bases and J 3 bases, with 10 bases left between them. This CDR3 contains 13 residues. Germline-derived CDR1 and CDR2 are SNHLY and FYNNEI. This sample was taken from a study of OX40 agonist ivuxolimab in advanced cancers. This TCR was sampled from an adult with an advanced solid tumor such as melanoma, head and neck, liver or kidney cancer. The specimen was CD4+ or CD8+ T cells sorted from blood, collected in a trial of the OX40 agonist ivuxolimab. The chain employs TRBV2 and TRBJ2-1; the D call may be TRBD1 or TRBD2 (5 bases each). This CDR3 reads CASIPGRYNEQFF. CDR3 nucleotide sequence: TGTGCCAGCATTCCGGGACGCTACAATGAGCAGTTCTTC.